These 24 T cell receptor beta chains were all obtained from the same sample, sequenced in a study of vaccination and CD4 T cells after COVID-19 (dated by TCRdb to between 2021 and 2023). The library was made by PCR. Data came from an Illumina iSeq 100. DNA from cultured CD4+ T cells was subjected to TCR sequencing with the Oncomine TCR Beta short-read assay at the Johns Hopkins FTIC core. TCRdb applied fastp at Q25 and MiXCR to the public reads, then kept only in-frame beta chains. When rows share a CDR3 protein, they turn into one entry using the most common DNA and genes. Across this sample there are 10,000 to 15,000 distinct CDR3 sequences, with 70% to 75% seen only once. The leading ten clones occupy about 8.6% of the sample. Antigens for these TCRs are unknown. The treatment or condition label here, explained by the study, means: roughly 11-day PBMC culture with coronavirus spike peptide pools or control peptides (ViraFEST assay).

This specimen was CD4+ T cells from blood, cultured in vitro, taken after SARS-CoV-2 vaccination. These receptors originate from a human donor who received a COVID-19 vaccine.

CDR3 bases: TGTGCCACCACTCGTCTAAACGAGCAGTACTTC. Amino acids: CATTRLNEQYF. This chain uses TRBV25-1 with TRBJ2-7; D uncertain. The V end lost 10 bases, the J end lost 5 bases, and 12 bases lay between the germline ends. Germline assignment: CDR1 MGHDK and CDR2 SYGVNS. The CDR3 covers 11 residues.

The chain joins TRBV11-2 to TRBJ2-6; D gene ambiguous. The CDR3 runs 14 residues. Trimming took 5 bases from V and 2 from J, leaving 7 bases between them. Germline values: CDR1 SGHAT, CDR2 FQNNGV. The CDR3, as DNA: TGTGCCAGCAGCGCAACGGCTGGGGCCAACGTCCTGACTTTC. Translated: CASSATAGANVLTF.

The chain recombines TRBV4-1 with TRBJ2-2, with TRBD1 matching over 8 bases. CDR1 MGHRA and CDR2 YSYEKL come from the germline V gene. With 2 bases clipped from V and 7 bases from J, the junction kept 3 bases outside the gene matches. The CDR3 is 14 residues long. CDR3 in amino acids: CASSQQQGDGELFF. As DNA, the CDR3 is TGCGCCAGCAGCCAACAACAGGGGGACGGGGAGCTGTTTTTT.

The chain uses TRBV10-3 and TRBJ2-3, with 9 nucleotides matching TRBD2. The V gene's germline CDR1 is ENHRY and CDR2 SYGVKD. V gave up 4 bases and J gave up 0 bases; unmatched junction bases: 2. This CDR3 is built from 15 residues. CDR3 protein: CAISVGLASTDTQYF. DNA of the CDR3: TGTGCCATCAGTGTGGGACTAGCAAGCACAGATACGCAGTATTTT.

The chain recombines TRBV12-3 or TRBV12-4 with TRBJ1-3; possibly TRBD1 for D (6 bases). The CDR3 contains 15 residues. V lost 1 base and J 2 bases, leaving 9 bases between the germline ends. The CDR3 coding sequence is TGTGCCAGCAGTTTAGAAGGGGGACCTGGAAACACCATATATTTT. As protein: CASSLEGGPGNTIYF.

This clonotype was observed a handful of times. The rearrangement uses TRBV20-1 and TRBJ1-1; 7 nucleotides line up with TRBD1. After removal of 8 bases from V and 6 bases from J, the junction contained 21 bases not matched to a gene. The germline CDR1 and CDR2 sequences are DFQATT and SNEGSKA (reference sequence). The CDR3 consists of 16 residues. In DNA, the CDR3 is TGCAGTACACGGGACAGCAGAATTCAGGGAATCGCTGAAGCTTTCTTT. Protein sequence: CSTRDSRIQGIAEAFF.

The CDR3 protein is CSGGQTNTEAFF. The CDR3 bases are TGCAGCGGGGGACAAACAAACACTGAAGCTTTCTTT. The chain employs TRBV29-1 and TRBJ1-1; tentatively, D is TRBD1 (6 bases). The CDR3 consists of 12 residues. Germline values: CDR1 SQVTM, CDR2 ANQGSEA. V lost 7 bases, J lost 2 bases, and 11 bases lay in between. Based on the CDR3 plus reference TRBV29-1 and TRBJ1-1, the full variable domain is SAVISQKPSRDICQRGTSLTIQCQVDSQVTMMFWYRQQPGQSLTLIATANQGSEATYESGFVIDKFPISRPNLTFSTLTVSNMSPEDSSIYLCSGGQTNTEAFFGQGTRLTVV.

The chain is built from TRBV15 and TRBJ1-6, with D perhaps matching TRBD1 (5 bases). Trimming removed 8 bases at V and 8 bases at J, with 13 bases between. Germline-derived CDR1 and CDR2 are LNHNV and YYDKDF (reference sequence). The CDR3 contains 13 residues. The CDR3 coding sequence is TGTGCCACCGGGGGAGGTACCTATTCACCCCTCCACTTT. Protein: CATGGGTYSPLHF.

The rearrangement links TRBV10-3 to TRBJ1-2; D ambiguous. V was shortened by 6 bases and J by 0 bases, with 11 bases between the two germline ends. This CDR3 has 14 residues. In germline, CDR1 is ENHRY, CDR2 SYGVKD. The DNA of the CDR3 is TGTGCCATCAGAGGGTCTTCCGCTAACTATGGCTACACCTTC. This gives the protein CAIRGSSANYGYTF.

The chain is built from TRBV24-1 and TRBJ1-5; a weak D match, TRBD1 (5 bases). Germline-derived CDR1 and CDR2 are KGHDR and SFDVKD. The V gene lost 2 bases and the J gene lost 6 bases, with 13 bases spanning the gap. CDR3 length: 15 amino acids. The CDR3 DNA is TGTGCCACCAGTGATTACACAGGAATGGGTCAGCCCCAGCATTTT. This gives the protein CATSDYTGMGQPQHF.

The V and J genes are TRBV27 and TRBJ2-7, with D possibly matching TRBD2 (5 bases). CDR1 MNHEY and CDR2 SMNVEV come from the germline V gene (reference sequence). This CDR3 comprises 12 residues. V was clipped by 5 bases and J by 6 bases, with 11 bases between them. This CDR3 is CASSLLLGEQYF. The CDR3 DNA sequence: TGTGCCAGCAGTCTCCTACTAGGCGAGCAGTACTTC.

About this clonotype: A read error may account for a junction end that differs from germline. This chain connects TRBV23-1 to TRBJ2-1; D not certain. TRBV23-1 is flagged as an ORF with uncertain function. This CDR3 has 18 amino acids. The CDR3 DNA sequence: TGCGCCAGCAGCCAATCGGTCTGGCGGACGGATTACTACAATGAGCAGTTCTTC. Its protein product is CASSQSVWRTDYYNEQFF.

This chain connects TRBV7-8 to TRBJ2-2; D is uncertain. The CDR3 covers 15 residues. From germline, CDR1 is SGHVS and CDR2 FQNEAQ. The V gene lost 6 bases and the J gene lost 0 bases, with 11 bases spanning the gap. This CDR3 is CASSPKRANTGELFF. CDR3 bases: TGTGCCAGCAGTCCCAAAAGGGCGAACACCGGGGAGCTGTTTTTT.

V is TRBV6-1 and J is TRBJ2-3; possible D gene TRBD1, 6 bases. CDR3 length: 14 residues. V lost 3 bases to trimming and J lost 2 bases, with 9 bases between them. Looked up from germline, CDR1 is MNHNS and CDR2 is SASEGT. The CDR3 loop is CASSDTGNTDTQYF. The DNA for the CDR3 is TGTGCCAGCAGTGACACAGGGAACACAGATACGCAGTATTTT.

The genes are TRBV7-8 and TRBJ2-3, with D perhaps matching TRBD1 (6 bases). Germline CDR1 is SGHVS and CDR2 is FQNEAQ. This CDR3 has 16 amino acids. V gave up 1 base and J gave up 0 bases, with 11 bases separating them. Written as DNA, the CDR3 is TGTGCCAGCAGCTTAGTCGCAGGGGCCAGCACAGATACGCAGTATTTT. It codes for CASSLVAGASTDTQYF.

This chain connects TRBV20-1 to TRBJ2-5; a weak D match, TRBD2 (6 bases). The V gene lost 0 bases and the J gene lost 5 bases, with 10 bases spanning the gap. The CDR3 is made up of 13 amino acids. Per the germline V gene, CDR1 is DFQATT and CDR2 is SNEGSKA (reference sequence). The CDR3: CSARDWAGETQYF. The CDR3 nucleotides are TGCAGTGCTAGAGATTGGGCGGGGGAGACCCAGTACTTC.

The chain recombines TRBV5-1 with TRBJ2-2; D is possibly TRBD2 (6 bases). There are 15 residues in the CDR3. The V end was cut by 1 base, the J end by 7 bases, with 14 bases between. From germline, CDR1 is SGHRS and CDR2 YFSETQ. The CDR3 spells CASSLMAGPGGELFF. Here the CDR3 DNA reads TGCGCCAGCAGCTTGATGGCGGGGCCTGGCGGGGAGCTGTTTTTT.

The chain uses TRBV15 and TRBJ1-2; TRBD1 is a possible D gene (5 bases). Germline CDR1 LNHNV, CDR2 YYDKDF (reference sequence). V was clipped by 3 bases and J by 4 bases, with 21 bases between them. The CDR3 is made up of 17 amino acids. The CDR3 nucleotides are TGTGCCACCAGCAGCAGAATTGTGATGGCAGGGACCTATGGCTACACCTTC. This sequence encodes CATSSRIVMAGTYGYTF.

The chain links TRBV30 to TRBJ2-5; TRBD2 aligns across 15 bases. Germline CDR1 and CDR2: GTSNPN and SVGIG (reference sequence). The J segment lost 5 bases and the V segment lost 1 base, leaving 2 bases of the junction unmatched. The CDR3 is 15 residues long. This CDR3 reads CAWSEGTSGRETQYF. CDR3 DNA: TGTGCCTGGAGTGAGGGGACTAGCGGGAGGGAGACCCAGTACTTC.

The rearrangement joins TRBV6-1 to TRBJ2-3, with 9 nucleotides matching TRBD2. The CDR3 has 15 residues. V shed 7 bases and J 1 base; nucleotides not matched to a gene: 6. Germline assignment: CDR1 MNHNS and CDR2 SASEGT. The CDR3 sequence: CASTRLAEGTDTQYF. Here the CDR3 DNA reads TGTGCCAGCACTCGACTAGCGGAGGGCACAGATACGCAGTATTTT.

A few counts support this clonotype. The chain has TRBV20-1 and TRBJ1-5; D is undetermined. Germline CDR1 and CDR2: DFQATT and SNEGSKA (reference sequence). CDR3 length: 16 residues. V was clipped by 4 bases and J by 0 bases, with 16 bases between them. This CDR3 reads CSATVGFPLSNQPQHF. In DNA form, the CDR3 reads TGCAGTGCTACGGTGGGTTTCCCCCTTAGCAATCAGCCCCAGCATTTT.

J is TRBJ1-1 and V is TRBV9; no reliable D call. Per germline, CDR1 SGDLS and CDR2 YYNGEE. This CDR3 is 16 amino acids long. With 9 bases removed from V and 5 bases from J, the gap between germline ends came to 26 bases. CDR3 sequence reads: CATKVAREGVGTEAFF. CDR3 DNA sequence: TGTGCCACCAAGGTCGCCCGGGAGGGTGTAGGGACTGAAGCTTTCTTT. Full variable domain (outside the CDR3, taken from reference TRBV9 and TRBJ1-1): DSGVTQTPKHLITATGQRVTLRCSPRSGDLSVYWYQQSLDQGLQFLIQYYNGEERAKGNILERFSAQQFPDLHSELNLSSLELGDSALYFCATKVAREGVGTEAFFGQGTRLTVV.

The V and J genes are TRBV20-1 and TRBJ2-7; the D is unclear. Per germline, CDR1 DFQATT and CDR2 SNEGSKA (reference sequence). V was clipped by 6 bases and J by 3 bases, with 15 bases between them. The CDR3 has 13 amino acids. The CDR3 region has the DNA TGCAGTGCCAGCGACACAGACGACTACGAGCAGTACTTC. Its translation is CSASDTDDYEQYF.

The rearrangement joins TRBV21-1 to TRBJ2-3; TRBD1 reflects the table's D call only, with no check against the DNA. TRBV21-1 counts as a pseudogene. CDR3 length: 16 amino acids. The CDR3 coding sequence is TGTGCCAGCAGCAAAGGGACAGGGGAACACACAGATACGCAGTATTTT. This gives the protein CASSKGTGEHTDTQYF.